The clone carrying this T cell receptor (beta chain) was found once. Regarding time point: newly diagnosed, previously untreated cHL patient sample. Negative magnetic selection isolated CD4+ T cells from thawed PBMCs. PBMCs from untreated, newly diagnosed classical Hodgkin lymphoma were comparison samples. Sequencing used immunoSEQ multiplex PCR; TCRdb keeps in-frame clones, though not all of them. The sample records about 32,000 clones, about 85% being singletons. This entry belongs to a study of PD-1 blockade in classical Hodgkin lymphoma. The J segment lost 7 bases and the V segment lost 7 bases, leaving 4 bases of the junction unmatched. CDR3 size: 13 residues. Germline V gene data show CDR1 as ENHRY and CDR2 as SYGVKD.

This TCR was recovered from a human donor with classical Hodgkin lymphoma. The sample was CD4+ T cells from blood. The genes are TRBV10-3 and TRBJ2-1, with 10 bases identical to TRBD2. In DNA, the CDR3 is TGTGCCATCACTAGCGGGAGTGGGAATGAGCAGTTCTTC. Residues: CAITSGSGNEQFF.